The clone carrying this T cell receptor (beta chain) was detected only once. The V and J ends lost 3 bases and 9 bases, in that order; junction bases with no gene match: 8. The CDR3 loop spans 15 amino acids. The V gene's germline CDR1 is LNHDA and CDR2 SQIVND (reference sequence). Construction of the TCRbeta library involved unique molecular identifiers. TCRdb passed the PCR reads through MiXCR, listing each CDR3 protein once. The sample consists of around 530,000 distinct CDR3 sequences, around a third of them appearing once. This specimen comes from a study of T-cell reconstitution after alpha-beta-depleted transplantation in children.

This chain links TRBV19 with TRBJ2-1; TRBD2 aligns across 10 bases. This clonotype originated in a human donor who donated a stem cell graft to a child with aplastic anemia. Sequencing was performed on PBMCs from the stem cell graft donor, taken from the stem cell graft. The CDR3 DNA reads TGTGCCAGTAGTATCCCCGGACTAGCGGTTTCTGAGCAGTTCTTC. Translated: CASSIPGLAVSEQFF.